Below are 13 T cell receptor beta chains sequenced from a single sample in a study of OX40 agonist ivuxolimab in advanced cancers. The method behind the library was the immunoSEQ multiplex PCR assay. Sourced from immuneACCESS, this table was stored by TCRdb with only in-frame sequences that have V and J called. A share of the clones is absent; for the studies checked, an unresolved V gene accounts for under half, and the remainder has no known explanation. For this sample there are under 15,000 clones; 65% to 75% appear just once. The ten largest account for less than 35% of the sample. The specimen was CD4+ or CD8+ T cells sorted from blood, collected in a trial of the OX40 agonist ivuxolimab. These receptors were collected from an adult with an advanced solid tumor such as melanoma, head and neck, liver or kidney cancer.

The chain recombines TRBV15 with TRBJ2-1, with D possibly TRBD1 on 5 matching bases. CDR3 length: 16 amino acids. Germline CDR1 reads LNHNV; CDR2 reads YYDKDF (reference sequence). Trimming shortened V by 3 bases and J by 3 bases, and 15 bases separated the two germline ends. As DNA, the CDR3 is TGTGCCACCAGCAGTCTTTTGGGGCAGGACTACAATGAGCAGTTCTTC. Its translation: CATSSLLGQDYNEQFF. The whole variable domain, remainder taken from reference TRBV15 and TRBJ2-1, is DAMVIQNPRYQVTQFGKPVTLSCSQTLNHNVMYWYQQKSSQAPKLLFHYYDKDFNNEADTPDNFQSRRPNTSFCFLDIRSPGLGDTAMYLCATSSLLGQDYNEQFFGPGTRLTVL.

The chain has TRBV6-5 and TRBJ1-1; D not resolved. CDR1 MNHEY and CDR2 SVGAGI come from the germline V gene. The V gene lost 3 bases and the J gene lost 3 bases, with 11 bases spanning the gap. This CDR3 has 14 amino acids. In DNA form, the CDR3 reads TGTGCCAGCAGTTATTTCTACGGGGACACTGAAGCTTTCTTT. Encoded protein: CASSYFYGDTEAFF.

The CDR3 protein is CASSSPVLAKNIQYF. The DNA for the CDR3 is TGTGCCAGCAGCTCCCCTGTGTTGGCCAAAAACATTCAGTACTTC. V is TRBV7-2 and J is TRBJ2-4, with D uncertain. Germline assignment: CDR1 SGHTA and CDR2 FQGNSA. Deletions cut 4 bases from V and 1 base from J, with 11 bases between. CDR3 length equals 15 residues.

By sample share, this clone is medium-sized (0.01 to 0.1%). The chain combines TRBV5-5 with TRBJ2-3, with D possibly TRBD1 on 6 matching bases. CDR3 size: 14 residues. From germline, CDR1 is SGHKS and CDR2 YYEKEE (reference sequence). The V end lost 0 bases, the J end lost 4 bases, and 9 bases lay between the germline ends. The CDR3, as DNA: TGTGCCAGCAGCTTGGAACAGGGCCCAGATACGCAGTATTTT. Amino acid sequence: CASSLEQGPDTQYF. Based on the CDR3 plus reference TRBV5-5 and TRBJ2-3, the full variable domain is DAGVTQSPTHLIKTRGQQVTLRCSPISGHKSVSWYQQVLGQGPQFIFQYYEKEERGRGNFPDRFSARQFPNYSSELNVNALLLGDSALYLCASSLEQGPDTQYFGPGTRLTVL.

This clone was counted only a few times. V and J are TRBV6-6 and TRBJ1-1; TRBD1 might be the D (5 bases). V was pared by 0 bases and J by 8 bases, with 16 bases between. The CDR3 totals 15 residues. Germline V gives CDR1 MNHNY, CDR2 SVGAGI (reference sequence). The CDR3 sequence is CASSYSQRGDPEAFF. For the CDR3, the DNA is TGTGCCAGCAGTTACTCGCAACGGGGGGATCCCGAAGCTTTCTTT.

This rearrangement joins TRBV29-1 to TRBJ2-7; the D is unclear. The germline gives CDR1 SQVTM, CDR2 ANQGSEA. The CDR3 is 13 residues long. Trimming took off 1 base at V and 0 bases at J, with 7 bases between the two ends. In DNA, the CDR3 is TGCAGCGTTGAAGGTCAGACCTCCTACGAGCAGTACTTC. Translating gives CSVEGQTSYEQYF.

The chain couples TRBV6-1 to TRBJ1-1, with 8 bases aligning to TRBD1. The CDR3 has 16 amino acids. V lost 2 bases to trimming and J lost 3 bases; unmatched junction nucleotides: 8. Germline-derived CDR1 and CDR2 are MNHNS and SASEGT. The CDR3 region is CASSESWTGRDTEAFF. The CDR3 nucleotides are TGTGCCAGCAGTGAATCTTGGACAGGGAGGGACACTGAAGCTTTCTTT.

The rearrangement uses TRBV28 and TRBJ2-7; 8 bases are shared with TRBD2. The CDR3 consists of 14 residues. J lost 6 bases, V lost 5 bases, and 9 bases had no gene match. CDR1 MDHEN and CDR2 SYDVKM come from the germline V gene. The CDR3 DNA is TGTGCCAGCAGTCCTGGAGCGGGAGTAACCGAGCAGTACTTC. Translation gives CASSPGAGVTEQYF.

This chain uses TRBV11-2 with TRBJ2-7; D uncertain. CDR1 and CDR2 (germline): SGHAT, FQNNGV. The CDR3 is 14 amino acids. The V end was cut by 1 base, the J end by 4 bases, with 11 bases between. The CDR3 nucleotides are TGTGCCAGCAGCTTAGTAGTGAGATCATACGAGCAGTACTTC. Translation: CASSLVVRSYEQYF.

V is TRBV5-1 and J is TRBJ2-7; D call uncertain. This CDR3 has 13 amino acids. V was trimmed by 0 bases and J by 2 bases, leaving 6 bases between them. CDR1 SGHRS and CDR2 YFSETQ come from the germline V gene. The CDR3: CASSLEGTYEQYF. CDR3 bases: TGCGCCAGCAGCTTGGAAGGCACCTACGAGCAGTACTTC.

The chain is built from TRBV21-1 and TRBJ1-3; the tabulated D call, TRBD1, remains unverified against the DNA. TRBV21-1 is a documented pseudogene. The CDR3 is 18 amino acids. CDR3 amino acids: CASSKFSQGQGAGNTIYF. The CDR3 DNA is TGTGCCAGCAGCAAATTCTCACAGGGACAGGGGGCTGGAAACACCATATATTTT.

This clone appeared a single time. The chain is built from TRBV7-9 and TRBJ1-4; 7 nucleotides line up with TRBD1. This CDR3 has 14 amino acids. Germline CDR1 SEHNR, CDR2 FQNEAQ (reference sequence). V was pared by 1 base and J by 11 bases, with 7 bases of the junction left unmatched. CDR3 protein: CASSLEGGGQKLFF. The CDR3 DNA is TGTGCCAGCAGCTTAGAGGGTGGGGGACAGAAACTGTTTTTT.

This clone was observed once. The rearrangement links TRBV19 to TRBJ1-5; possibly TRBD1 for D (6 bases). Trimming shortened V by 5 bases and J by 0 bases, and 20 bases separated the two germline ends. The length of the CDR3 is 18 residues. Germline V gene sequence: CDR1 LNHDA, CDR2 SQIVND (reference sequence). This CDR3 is CASSDSQEGHPSNQPQHF. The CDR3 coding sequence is TGTGCCAGTAGTGATTCCCAGGAGGGACACCCTAGCAATCAGCCCCAGCATTTT.